The present TCR beta chain was sequenced within a study of T cell repertoires in cytomegalovirus infection. One entry per CDR3 protein, called by TCRdb with MiXCR from the reads. The table has 150,000 to 200,000 distinct CDR3 sequences, roughly 14% seen once. CDR3 length equals 14 residues. Trimming removed 5 bases at V and 1 base at J, with 12 bases between. Germline CDR1 and CDR2: SGHVS and FQNEAQ. This clonotype was counted many times. What it recognizes is unknown. Study findings and constraints: Dominant in the ex vivo response were TCR beta clonotypes restricted by HLA-C and specific for CMV.

This sequence joins TRBV7-8 and TRBJ2-7, with a tentative D call TRBD2 (5 bases). The source of this sequence is a human donor in good health (CMV status not recorded). Some clones in this sample may be carry-over from other donors' samples. Material: PBMCs. CDR3 loop: CASSAWETSYEQYF. The CDR3, as DNA: TGTGCCAGCAGCGCGTGGGAGACTTCCTACGAGCAGTACTTC.